One sample yielded the 21 T cell receptor beta chains listed below, sequenced in a study of blood T cell repertoires in COVID-19 (dated by TCRdb to 2020 to 2021). Receptor amplification or capture employed the immunoSEQ multiplex PCR assay. Drawn from immuneACCESS, this table holds only the in-frame rearrangements with V and J called that TCRdb kept. Clones are partly lost; checked studies trace under half to an unresolved V gene and leave the rest unexplained. This sample has 150,000 to 200,000 clones in its table, and approximately 82% of those were observed once. Roughly a sixth of the sample is in the top ten clones. Sequencing used PBMCs or T cells enriched from blood (not recorded which). All receptors derive from a woman aged 50 to 60 who had recovered from COVID-19.

The CDR3 region is CASGLDVGQGPGELFF. The CDR3 nucleotides read TGTGCTAGTGGTTTGGATGTCGGACAGGGGCCCGGGGAGCTGTTTTTT. The chain combines TRBV12-5 with TRBJ2-2; TRBD1 matches at 9 bases. Per germline, CDR1 LGHNT and CDR2 FRNRAP. This CDR3 is 16 amino acids long. V trimming: 1 base; J trimming: 6 bases; junction bases outside the gene matches: 6.

The chain employs TRBV18 and TRBJ2-5; 7 bases are a match to TRBD1. The germline V gene has CDR1 KGHSH and CDR2 LQKENI. With 4 bases clipped from V and 2 bases from J, the junction kept 4 bases outside the gene matches. This CDR3 contains 14 residues. The CDR3: CASSLTRGQETQYF. In nucleotides, the CDR3 is TGTGCCAGCTCACTTACCAGGGGGCAAGAGACCCAGTACTTC.

The rearrangement uses TRBV12-1 and TRBJ2-1; the table assigns TRBD2, which was not confirmed against the DNA. TRBV12-1 is assigned pseudogene status. The CDR3 loop spans 13 amino acids. CDR3 loop: CASLAGPANEQFF. CDR3 DNA: TGTGCCTCACTAGCTGGACCGGCCAATGAGCAGTTCTTC.

CDR3 sequence: CASSLGQVYNEQFF. The CDR3 DNA sequence: TGTGCCAGCAGTTTGGGACAGGTCTACAATGAGCAGTTCTTC. The V call is TRBV28, the J call TRBJ2-1; TRBD1 aligns across 8 bases. J gave up 3 bases and V 3 bases, and 1 base lay outside the gene matches. Per germline, CDR1 MDHEN and CDR2 SYDVKM. The CDR3 extends over 14 amino acids.

The chain couples TRBV10-3 to TRBJ2-3; 7 nucleotides match TRBD2. Germline trimming cut 5 bases from V and 0 bases from J; bases unmatched to any gene: 2. Germline V lookup: CDR1 ENHRY, CDR2 SYGVKD. The CDR3 loop spans 14 amino acids. The CDR3, as DNA: TGTGCCATCAGTAGCGGGATTAGCACAGATACGCAGTATTTT. Its translation: CAISSGISTDTQYF.

The chain joins TRBV2 to TRBJ2-7; perhaps TRBD2 as D (5 bases). Germline values: CDR1 SNHLY, CDR2 FYNNEI. The CDR3 is 14 amino acids. Trimming removed 5 bases from V and 3 bases from J, with 14 bases in between. CDR3 nucleotides: TGTGCCAGCAGTAAGGAAACTAGAGGCTACGAGCAGTACTTC. It is translated as CASSKETRGYEQYF.

The rearrangement uses TRBV18 and TRBJ2-5, with D perhaps matching TRBD2 (5 bases). Between the trimmed V and J ends, which lost 0 bases and 5 bases, there was a span of 7 bases. The CDR3 loop spans 13 amino acids. Germline V gene lookup returns CDR1 KGHSH and CDR2 LQKENI. This CDR3 is CASSPPERETQYF. CDR3 nucleotides: TGTGCCAGCTCACCACCGGAGCGGGAGACCCAGTACTTC.

This rearrangement joins TRBV9 to TRBJ2-2; 11 nucleotides line up with TRBD2. The junction had 7 bases not matched to a gene; V was cut back by 0 bases and J by 3 bases. CDR3 size: 18 residues. Germline lookup yields CDR1 SGDLS and CDR2 YYNGEE. CDR3 nucleotides: TGTGCCAGCAGCGTAGATGTTAGCGGGAGGGACTACACCGGGGAGCTGTTTTTT. It is translated as CASSVDVSGRDYTGELFF. The entire variable domain, with the rest obtained from reference TRBV9 and TRBJ2-2, is as follows: DSGVTQTPKHLITATGQRVTLRCSPRSGDLSVYWYQQSLDQGLQFLIQYYNGEERAKGNILERFSAQQFPDLHSELNLSSLELGDSALYFCASSVDVSGRDYTGELFFGEGSRLTVL.

The chain employs TRBV25-1 and TRBJ2-6; D is unclear. V was pared by 9 bases and J by 0 bases, with 9 bases between. This CDR3 region has 14 residues. Germline values: CDR1 MGHDK, CDR2 SYGVNS. The CDR3 DNA is TGTGCCAGTCGGAGAAACTCTGGGGCCAACGTCCTGACTTTC. Translating it yields CASRRNSGANVLTF.

The genes are TRBV24-1 and TRBJ2-1, with 7 bases lining up with TRBD2. V lost 4 bases to trimming and J lost 8 bases; unmatched junction nucleotides: 13. CDR3 length: 16 residues. Germline CDR1 KGHDR, CDR2 SFDVKD. The CDR3 here is CATSDSSRTRADEQFF. The CDR3 DNA sequence: TGTGCCACCAGTGACTCCTCTAGGACTAGGGCGGATGAGCAGTTCTTC.

The J gene is TRBJ1-4, the V gene TRBV7-2; 7 positions agree with TRBD1. CDR1 SGHTA and CDR2 FQGNSA come from the germline V gene. The ends lost 5 bases at V and 7 bases at J; junction bases unmatched: 7. The CDR3 is 14 amino acids. The CDR3 coding sequence is TGTGCCAGCAGCGCAAACAGGGGTGGTGAAAAACTGTTTTTT. Its protein is CASSANRGGEKLFF.

CDR3 sequence: CATSDSGPGNTIYF. DNA of the CDR3: TGTGCCACCAGTGATTCAGGGCCCGGAAACACCATATATTTT. The rearrangement uses TRBV24-1 and TRBJ1-3; D perhaps matches TRBD1 (5 bases). CDR1 and CDR2 (germline): KGHDR, SFDVKD. The CDR3 runs 14 residues. Deletions cut 2 bases from V and 4 bases from J, with 8 bases between.

The chain employs TRBV28 and TRBJ2-3; 10 bases match TRBD2. The ends lost 5 bases at V and 3 bases at J; junction bases unmatched: 5. The CDR3 is 15 residues long. Germline values: CDR1 MDHEN, CDR2 SYDVKM. Written as DNA, the CDR3 is TGTGCCAGCAGTCAAGCGGGAGGGCTGACAGATACGCAGTATTTT. Its translation is CASSQAGGLTDTQYF.

This chain uses TRBV7-2 with TRBJ1-5, with D tentatively TRBD1 (5 bases). V lost 5 bases and J lost 4, with 12 bases in between. Per germline, CDR1 SGHTA and CDR2 FQGNSA. This CDR3 contains 14 residues. This chain's CDR3 is CASSRDGRNQPQHF. CDR3 bases: TGTGCCAGCAGCCGGGACGGGAGAAATCAGCCCCAGCATTTT.

The chain links TRBV11-2 to TRBJ1-2; 8 nucleotides match TRBD1. This CDR3 spans 14 amino acids. Germline loops: CDR1 SGHAT, CDR2 FQNNGV. Trimming took 5 bases from V and 8 from J; bases not matched to a gene: 10. CDR3 protein: CASSQSTGVGGYTF. The CDR3 region has the DNA TGTGCCAGCAGCCAATCGACAGGGGTGGGAGGCTACACCTTC.

The chain links TRBV28 to TRBJ2-7; D may be TRBD2 (7 bases). Trimming shortened V by 3 bases and J by 4 bases, and 10 bases separated the two germline ends. CDR3 length: 13 amino acids. Germline assignment: CDR1 MDHEN and CDR2 SYDVKM. The CDR3 DNA reads as TGTGCCAGCAGTTTGGGGGGGCGTTACGAGCAGTACTTC. Translation: CASSLGGRYEQYF.

This chain joins TRBV5-1 and TRBJ2-1, with D possibly being TRBD2 (6 bases). The CDR3 consists of 15 residues. V was cut by 3 bases and J by 3 bases, with 13 bases left in between. In germline, CDR1 is SGHRS, CDR2 YFSETQ. DNA for the CDR3: TGCGCCAGCAGCTCCGGGAGCGTTTACTACAATGAGCAGTTCTTC. Protein: CASSSGSVYYNEQFF.

The rearrangement uses TRBV28 and TRBJ2-7; TRBD2 agrees at 16 bases. The CDR3 spans 18 residues. Germline V lookup: CDR1 MDHEN, CDR2 SYDVKM. V trimming: 10 bases; J trimming: 9 bases; junction bases outside the gene matches: 21. CDR3 bases: TGTGCCACCAAGGCCGGGACTAGCGGGAGGGCCCGTAGTATTGTGCAGTACTTC. It yields the protein CATKAGTSGRARSIVQYF.

This rearrangement joins TRBV19 to TRBJ1-5; no clear D gene. This CDR3 contains 13 residues. V was trimmed by 4 bases and J by 8 bases, leaving 12 bases between them. The germline V gene encodes CDR1 LNHDA and CDR2 SQIVND (reference sequence). Written as DNA, the CDR3 is TGTGCCAGTAGTAAATCCGGGGTGGAGCCCCAGCATTTT. Translating gives CASSKSGVEPQHF.

The chain uses TRBV10-3 and TRBJ2-2; 8 bases fit TRBD1. Unmatched junction bases numbered 5, after V lost 3 bases and J lost 2 bases. The germline V gene encodes CDR1 ENHRY and CDR2 SYGVKD. The CDR3 totals 16 residues. CDR3 loop: CAISDGGQANTGELFF. As DNA, the CDR3 is TGTGCCATCAGTGATGGGGGACAGGCTAACACCGGGGAGCTGTTTTTT.

This chain links TRBV7-3 with TRBJ2-1; 14 bases agree with TRBD2. V dropped 5 bases and J dropped 10; count of bases not matched to a gene: 7. Germline lookup yields CDR1 SGHTA and CDR2 FQGTGA. The CDR3 has 15 amino acids. CDR3 loop: CASSQGTSGSLEQFF. The CDR3 DNA reads as TGTGCCAGCAGCCAAGGGACTAGCGGGAGCTTGGAGCAGTTCTTC.